The present T cell receptor beta chain was sequenced within a study of T cells in Graves' hyperthyroidism and ophthalmopathy. Study-wide results and limits: Blood samples included most of the expanded thyroid clonotypes exceeding 0.001.

Disease duration under 2 months; hyperthyroidism patients were aged 18 to 65. Researchers barred patients who had uncontrolled infection, other autoimmune disease, pregnancy or lactation. PBMCs were sourced from approximately 9 ml fresh peripheral blood. Using RNA transcripts as the source, TCR beta CDR3 regions were amplified. RT-PCR in the first round (using the HTBI primer set) targeted the TCR CDR3. In TCRdb, the multiplex PCR reads were re-called with MiXCR into one record per CDR3 protein. The table has fewer than 300,000 distinct CDR3 sequences, less than 30% seen once; the top ten hold about a quarter. The germline V gene encodes CDR1 DFQATT and CDR2 SNEGSKA (reference sequence). V was shortened by 1 base and J by 3 bases, with 13 bases between the two germline ends. This CDR3 is built from 14 residues. This clonotype appeared many times. Its antigen is not known.

Sequencing input: blood. This clonotype was sampled from a man aged 35-49 years with Graves' hyperthyroidism that later progressed to Graves' ophthalmopathy. This chain joins TRBV20-1 and TRBJ2-7; D is possibly TRBD2 (6 bases). The CDR3 nucleotides read TGCAGTGCTAGAGGCCTCCAAGCGGGCTACGAGCAGTACTTC. It is translated as CSARGLQAGYEQYF.